This T cell receptor beta chain comes out of a study of T cell repertoires in cytomegalovirus infection. About the research overall: Based on public TCR beta signatures, there were indications of CMV infection and of a matching HLA type. General study results and limits: Across the ex vivo response, the dominant clonotypes were HLA-C-restricted CMV-specific TCR beta clonotypes.

The length of the CDR3 is 13 residues. CDR1 is SQVTM and CDR2 is ANQGSEA in the germline V gene. With respect to this clonotype: What it recognizes is unknown. The junction departs from germline at one end; a sequencing error may be responsible.

TCRdb reanalysed the reads using MiXCR and keeps one entry per CDR3 protein. Found here are about 300,000 distinct CDR3 sequences, roughly a tenth of them singletons; the top ten hold over 2.5%. The TCR comes from a human donor in good health (CMV status not recorded). Some clones in this sample may be carry-over from other donors' samples. Input material: PBMCs. The rearrangement uses TRBV29-1 and TRBJ2-7; D remains unclear. This chain's CDR3 is CSVEDNLSYEQYF. CDR3 DNA sequence: TGCAGCGTCGAAGACAACCTCTCCTACGAGCAGTACTTC.